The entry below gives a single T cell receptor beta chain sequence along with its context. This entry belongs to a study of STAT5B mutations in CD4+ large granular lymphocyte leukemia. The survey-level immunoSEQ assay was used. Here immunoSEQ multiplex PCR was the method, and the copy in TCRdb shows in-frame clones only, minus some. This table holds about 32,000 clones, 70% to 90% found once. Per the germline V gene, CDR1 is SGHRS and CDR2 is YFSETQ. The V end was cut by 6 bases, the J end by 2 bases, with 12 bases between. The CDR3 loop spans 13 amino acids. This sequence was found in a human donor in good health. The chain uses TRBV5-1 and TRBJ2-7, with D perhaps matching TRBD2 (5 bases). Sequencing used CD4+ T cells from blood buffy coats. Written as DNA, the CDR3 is TGCGCCAGCATCCGAGAGGGTACCTACGAGCAGTACTTC. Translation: CASIREGTYEQYF. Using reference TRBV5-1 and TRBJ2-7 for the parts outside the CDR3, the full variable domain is KAGVTQTPRYLIKTRGQQVTLSCSPISGHRSVSWYQQTPGQGLQFLFEYFSETQRNKGNFPGRFSGRQFSNSRSEMNVSTLELGDSALYLCASIREGTYEQYFGPGTRLTVT.